This TCR beta chain is drawn from a study of cytomegalovirus exposure and HLA in healthy donors. Study details: Across more than 350 genotyped donors, roughly 80% landed in the Caucasian-associated ancestry cluster. General observations from the study: The study found most TCR sequences rare, yet found some public TCRs in many donors. TCR beta chains numbering more than 150 were designated cytomegalovirus-associated.

About this clone: No antigen is known for it.

The CDR3 is made up of 17 amino acids. Per germline, CDR1 MNHEY and CDR2 SMNVEV (reference sequence). The V segment lost 4 bases and the J segment 3 bases; nucleotides outside the gene matches: 10. Use of 60 Vbeta and 13 Jbeta primers characterized the PCR. Method: immunoSEQ multiplex PCR; TCRdb's copy keeps in-frame clones and lacks some. The sample carries about 190,000 clones, roughly four fifths recorded once. This sequence joins TRBV27 and TRBJ1-5, with TRBD1 identical over 9 bases. The TCR sequence derives from a woman aged 25 to 39 in good health and CMV-seropositive. The sequenced sample consisted of PBMCs. The DNA for the CDR3 is TGTGCCAGCAGTTCTCGACAGGGGGGTGGCCCCAATCAGCCCCAGCATTTT. This encodes CASSSRQGGGPNQPQHF.